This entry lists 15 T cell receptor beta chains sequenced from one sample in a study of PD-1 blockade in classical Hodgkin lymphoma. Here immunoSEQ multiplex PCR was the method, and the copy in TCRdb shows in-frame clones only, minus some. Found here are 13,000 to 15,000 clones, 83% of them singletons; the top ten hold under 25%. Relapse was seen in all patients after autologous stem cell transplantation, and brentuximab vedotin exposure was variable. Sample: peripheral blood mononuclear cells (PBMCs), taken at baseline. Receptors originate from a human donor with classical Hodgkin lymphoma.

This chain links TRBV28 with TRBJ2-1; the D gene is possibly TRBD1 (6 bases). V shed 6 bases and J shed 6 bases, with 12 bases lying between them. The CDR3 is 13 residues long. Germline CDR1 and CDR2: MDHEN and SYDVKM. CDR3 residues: CASSKTGSNEQFF. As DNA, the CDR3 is TGTGCCAGCAGCAAAACAGGGAGCAATGAGCAGTTCTTC.

CDR3 bases: TGTGCCAGTAGTACGATGACTGACAGGAAAGCTTTCTTT. It codes for CASSTMTDRKAFF. The chain has TRBV19 and TRBJ1-1; D perhaps matches TRBD1 (6 bases). With 4 bases removed from V and 9 bases from J, the gap between germline ends came to 15 bases. Germline V gene data show CDR1 as LNHDA and CDR2 as SQIVND (reference sequence). The CDR3 consists of 13 residues. Combining the CDR3 with reference TRBV19 and TRBJ1-1 gives the whole variable domain DGGITQSPKYLFRKEGQNVTLSCEQNLNHDAMYWYRQDPGQGLRLIYYSQIVNDFQKGDIAEGYSVSREKKESFPLTVTSAQKNPTAFYLCASSTMTDRKAFFGQGTRLTVV.

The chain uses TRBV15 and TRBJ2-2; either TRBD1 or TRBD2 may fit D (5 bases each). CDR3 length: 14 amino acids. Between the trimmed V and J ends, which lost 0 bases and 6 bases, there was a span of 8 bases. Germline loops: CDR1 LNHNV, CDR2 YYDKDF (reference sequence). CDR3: CATSRDLGAGELFF. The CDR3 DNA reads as TGTGCCACCAGCAGAGATTTGGGGGCCGGGGAGCTGTTTTTT.

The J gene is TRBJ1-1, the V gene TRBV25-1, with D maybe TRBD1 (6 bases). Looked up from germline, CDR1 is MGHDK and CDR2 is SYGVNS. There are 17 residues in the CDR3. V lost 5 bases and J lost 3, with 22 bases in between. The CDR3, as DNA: TGTGCCAGCAGTAAGGGATCGACAGGCCTCTTGGACACTGAAGCTTTCTTT. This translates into CASSKGSTGLLDTEAFF.

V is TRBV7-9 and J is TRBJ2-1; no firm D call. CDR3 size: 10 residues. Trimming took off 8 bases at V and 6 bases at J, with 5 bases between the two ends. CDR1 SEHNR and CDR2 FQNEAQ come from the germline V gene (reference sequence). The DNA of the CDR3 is TGTGCCAGCCTAGGCAATGAGCAGTTCTTC. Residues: CASLGNEQFF.

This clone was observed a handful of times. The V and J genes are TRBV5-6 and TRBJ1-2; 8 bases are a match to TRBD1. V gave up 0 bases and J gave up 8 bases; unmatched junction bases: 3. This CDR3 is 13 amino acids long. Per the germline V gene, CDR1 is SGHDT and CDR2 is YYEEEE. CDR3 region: CASSLGRGQGYTF. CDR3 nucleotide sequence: TGTGCCAGCAGCTTGGGCAGGGGGCAGGGCTACACCTTC. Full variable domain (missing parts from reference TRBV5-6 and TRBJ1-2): DAGVTQSPTHLIKTRGQQVTLRCSPKSGHDTVSWYQQALGQGPQFIFQYYEEEERQRGNFPDRFSGHQFPNYSSELNVNALLLGDSALYLCASSLGRGQGYTFGSGTRLTVV.

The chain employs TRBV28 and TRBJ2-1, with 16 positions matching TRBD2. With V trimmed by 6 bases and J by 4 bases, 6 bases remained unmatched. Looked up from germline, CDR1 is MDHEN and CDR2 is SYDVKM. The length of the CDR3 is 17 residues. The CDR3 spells CASRLPGLAGGYNEQFF. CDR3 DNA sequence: TGTGCCAGCAGATTGCCGGGACTAGCGGGGGGGTACAATGAGCAGTTCTTC.

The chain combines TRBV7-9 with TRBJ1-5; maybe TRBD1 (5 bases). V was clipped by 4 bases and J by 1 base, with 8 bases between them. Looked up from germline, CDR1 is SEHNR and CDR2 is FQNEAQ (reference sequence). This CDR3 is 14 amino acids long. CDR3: CASSSRDSNQPQHF. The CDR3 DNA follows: TGTGCCAGCAGCTCCAGGGACAGCAATCAGCCCCAGCATTTT.

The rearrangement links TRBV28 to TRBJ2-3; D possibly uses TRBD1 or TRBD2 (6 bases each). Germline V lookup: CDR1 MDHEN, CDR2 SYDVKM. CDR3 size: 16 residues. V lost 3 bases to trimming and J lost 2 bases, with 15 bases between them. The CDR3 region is CASSLGRGTYTDTQYF. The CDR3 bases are TGTGCCAGCAGTTTGGGTCGGGGGACATACACAGATACGCAGTATTTT. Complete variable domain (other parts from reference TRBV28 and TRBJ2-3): DVKVTQSSRYLVKRTGEKVFLECVQDMDHENMFWYRQDPGLGLRLIYFSYDVKMKEKGDIPEGYSVSREKKERFSLILESASTNQTSMYLCASSLGRGTYTDTQYFGPGTRLTVL.

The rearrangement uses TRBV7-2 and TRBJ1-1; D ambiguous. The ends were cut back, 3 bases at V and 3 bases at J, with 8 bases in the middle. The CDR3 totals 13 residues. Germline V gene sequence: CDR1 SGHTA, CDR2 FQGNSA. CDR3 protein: CASSFVLDTEAFF. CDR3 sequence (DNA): TGTGCCAGCAGCTTCGTCCTGGACACTGAAGCTTTCTTT.

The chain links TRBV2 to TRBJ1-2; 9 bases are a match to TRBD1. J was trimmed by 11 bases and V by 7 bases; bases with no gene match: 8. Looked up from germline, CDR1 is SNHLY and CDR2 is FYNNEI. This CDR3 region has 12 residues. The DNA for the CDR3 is TGTGCCAGCAACCGACAGGGGGTTAGTTACACCTTC. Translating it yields CASNRQGVSYTF.

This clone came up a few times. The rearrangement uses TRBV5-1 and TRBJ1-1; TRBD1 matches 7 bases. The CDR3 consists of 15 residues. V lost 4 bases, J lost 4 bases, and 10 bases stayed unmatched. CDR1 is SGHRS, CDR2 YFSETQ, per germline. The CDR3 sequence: CASSRTGAGVTEAFF. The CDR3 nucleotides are TGCGCCAGCAGCAGAACAGGGGCGGGTGTCACTGAAGCTTTCTTT.

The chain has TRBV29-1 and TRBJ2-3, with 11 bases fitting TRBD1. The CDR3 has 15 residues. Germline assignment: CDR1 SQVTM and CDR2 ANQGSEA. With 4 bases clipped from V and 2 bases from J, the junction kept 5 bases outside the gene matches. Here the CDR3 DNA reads TGCAGCGTTGCGAGGGGACAGGGGGTCACAGATACGCAGTATTTT. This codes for CSVARGQGVTDTQYF.

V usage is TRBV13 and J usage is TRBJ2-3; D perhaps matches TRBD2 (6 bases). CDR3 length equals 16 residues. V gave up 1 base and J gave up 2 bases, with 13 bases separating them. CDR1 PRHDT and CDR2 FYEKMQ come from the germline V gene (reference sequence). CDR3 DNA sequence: TGTGCCAGCAGCTTAGCCTGGGACTCCTACACAGATACGCAGTATTTT. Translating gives CASSLAWDSYTDTQYF.

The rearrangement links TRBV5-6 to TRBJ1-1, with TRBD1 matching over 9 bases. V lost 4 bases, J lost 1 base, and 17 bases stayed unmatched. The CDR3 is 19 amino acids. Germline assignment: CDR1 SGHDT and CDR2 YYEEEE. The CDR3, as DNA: TGTGCCAGCAGCCCGAGGTTGGGACAGGGTATTATTGGGAACACTGAAGCTTTCTTT. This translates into CASSPRLGQGIIGNTEAFF.